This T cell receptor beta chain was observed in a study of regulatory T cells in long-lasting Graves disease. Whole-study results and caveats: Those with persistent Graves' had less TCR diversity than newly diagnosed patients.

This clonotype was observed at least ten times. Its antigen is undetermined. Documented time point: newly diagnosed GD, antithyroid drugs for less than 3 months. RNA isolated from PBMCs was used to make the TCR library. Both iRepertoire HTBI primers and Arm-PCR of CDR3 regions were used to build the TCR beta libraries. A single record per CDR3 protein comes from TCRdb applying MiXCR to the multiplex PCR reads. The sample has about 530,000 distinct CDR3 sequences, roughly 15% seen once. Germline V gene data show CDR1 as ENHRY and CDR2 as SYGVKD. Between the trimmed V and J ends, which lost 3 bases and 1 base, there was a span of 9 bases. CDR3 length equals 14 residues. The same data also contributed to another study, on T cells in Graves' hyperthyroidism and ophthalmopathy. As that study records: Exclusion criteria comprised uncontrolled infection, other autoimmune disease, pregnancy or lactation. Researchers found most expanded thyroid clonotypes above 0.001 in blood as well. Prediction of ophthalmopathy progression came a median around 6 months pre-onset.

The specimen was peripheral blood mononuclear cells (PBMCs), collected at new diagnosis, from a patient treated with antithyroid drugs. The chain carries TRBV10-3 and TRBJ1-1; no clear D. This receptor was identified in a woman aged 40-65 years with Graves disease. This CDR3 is CAISDPGQNTEAFF. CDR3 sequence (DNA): TGTGCCATCAGTGACCCAGGTCAGAACACTGAAGCTTTCTTT.